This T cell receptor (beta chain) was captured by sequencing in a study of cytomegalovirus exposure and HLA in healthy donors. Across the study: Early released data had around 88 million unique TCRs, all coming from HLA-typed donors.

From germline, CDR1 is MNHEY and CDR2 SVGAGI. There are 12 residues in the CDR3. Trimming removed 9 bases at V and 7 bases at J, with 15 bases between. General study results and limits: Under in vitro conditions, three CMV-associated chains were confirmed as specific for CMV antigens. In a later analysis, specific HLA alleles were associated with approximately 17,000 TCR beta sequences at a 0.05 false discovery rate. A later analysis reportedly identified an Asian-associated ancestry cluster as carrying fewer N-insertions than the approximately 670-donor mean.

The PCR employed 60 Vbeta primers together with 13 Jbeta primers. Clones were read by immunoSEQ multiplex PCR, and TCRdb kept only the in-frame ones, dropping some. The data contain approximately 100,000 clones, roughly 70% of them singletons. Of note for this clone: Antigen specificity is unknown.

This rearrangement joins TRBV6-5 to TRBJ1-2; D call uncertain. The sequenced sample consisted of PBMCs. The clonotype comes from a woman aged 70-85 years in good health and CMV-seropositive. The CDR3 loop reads CASLRRGGGYTF. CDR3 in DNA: TGTGCCAGTTTGCGTCGGGGAGGTGGCTACACCTTC.